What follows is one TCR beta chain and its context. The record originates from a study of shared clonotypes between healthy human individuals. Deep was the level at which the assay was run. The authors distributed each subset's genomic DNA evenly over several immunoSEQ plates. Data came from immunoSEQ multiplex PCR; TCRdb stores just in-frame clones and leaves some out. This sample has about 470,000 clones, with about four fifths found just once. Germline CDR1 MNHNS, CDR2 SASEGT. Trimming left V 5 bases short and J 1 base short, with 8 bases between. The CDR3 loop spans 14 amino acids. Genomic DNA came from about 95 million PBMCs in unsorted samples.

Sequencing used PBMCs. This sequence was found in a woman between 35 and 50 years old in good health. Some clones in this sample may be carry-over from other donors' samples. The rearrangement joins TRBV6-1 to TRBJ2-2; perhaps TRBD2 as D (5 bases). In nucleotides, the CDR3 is TGTGCCAGCAGTAAAAGCGGGAACACCGGGGAGCTGTTTTTT. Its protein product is CASSKSGNTGELFF.